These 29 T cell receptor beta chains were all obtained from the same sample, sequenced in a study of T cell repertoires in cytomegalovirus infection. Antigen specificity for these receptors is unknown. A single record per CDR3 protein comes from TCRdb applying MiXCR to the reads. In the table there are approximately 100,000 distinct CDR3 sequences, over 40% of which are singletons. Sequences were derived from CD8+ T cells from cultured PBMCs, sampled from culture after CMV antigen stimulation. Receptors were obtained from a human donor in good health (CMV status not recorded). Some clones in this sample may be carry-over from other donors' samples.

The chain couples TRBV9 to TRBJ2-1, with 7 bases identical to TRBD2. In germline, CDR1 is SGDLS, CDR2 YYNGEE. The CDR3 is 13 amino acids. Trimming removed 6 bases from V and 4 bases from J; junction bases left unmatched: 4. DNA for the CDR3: TGTGCCAGCATGGACGGGGGGTACAATGAGCAGTTCTTC. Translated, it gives CASMDGGYNEQFF.

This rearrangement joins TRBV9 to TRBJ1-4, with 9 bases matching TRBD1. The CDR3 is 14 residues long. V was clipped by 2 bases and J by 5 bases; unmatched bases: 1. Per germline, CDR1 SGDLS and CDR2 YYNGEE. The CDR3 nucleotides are TGTGCCAGCAGCGTGACAGGGGGAAATGAAAAACTGTTTTTT. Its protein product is CASSVTGGNEKLFF.

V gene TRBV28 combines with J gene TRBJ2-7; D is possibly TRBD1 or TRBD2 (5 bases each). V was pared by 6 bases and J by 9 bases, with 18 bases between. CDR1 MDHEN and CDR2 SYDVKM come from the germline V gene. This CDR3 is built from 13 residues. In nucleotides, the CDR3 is TGTGCCAGCAGACAGGACTCCGGCCTAGGGCAGTACTTC. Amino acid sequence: CASRQDSGLGQYF.

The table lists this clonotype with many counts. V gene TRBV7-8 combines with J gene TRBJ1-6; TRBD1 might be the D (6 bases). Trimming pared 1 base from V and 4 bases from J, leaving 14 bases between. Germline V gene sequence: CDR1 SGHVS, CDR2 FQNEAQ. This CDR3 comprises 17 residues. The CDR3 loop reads CASSLVPGQKYNSPLHF. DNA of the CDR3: TGTGCCAGCAGCTTAGTCCCTGGACAGAAGTATAATTCACCCCTCCACTTT.

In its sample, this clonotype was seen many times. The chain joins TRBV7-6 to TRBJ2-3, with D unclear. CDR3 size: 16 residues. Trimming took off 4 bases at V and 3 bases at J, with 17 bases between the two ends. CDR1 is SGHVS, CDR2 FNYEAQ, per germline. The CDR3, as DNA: TGTGCCAGCAGCTCAATGCAGGATTTGGGAACAGATACGCAGTATTTT. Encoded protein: CASSSMQDLGTDTQYF.

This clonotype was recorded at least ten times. CDR3: CASSLAGGYTF. In DNA, the CDR3 is TGTGCCAGCAGCCTAGCGGGGGGCTACACCTTC. The chain joins TRBV12-3 or TRBV12-4 to TRBJ1-2; no definite D call. V lost 6 bases and J lost 8, with 10 bases in between. This CDR3 is 11 amino acids long.

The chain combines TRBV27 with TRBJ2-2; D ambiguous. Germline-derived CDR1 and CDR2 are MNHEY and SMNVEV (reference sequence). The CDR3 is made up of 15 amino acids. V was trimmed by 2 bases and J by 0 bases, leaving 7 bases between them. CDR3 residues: CASSLQGTNTGELFF. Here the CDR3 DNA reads TGTGCCAGCAGTTTACAAGGCACGAACACCGGGGAGCTGTTTTTT.

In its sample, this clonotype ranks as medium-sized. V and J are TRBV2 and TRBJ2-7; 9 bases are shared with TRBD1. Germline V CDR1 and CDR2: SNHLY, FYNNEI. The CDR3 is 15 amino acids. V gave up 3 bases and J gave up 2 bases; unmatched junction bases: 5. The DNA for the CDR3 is TGTGCCAGCAGTGACCATCGACAGGGGGCCTACGAGCAGTACTTC. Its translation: CASSDHRQGAYEQYF.

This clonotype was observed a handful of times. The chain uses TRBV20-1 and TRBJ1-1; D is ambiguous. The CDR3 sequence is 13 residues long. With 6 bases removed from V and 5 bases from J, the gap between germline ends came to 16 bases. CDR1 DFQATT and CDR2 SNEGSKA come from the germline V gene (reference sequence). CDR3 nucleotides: TGCAGTGCGCAGGCATCAGCCCGGACTGAAGCTTTCTTT. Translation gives CSAQASARTEAFF.

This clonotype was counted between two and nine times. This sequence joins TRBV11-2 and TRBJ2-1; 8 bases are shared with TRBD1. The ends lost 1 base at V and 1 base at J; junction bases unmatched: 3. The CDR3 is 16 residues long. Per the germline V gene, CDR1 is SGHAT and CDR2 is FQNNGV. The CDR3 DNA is TGTGCCAGCAGCTTAGGCCAGGGGGCTTCCTACAATGAGCAGTTCTTC. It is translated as CASSLGQGASYNEQFF.

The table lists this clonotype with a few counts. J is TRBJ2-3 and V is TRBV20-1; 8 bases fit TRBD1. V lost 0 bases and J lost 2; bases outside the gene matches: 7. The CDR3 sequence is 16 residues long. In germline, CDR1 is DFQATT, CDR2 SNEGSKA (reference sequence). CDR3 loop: CSARDRQGLSTDTQYF. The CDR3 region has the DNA TGCAGTGCTAGAGATCGACAGGGGCTATCCACAGATACGCAGTATTTT.

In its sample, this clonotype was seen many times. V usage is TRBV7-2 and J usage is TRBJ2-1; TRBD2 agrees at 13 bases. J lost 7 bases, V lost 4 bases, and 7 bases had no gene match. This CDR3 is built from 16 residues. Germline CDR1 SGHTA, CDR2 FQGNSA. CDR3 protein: CASSSLAGGRQNEQFF. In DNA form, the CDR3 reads TGTGCCAGCAGCTCACTAGCGGGGGGGCGGCAGAATGAGCAGTTCTTC.

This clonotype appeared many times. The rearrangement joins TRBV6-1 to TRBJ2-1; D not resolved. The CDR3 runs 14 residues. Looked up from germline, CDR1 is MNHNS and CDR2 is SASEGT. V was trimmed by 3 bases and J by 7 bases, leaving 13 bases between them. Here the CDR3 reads CASSDVDKKNEQFF. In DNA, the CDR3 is TGTGCCAGCAGTGATGTTGACAAGAAAAATGAGCAGTTCTTC.

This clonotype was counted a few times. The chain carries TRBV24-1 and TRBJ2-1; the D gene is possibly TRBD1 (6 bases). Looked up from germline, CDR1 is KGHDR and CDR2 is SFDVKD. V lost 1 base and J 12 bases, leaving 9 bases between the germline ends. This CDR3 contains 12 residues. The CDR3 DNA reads TGTGCCACCAGTGATTTCGAGGACAGGCAGTTCTTC. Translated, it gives CATSDFEDRQFF.

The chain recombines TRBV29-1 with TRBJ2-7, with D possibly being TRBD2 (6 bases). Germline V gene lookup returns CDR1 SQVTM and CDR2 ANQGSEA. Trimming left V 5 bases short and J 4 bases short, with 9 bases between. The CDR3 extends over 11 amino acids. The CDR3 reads CSVRAGYEQYF. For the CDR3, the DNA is TGCAGCGTTAGGGCGGGGTACGAGCAGTACTTC.

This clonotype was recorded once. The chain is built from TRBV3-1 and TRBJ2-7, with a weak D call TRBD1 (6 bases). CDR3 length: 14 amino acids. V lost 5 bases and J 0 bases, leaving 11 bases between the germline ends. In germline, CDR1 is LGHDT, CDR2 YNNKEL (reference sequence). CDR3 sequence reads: CASSSDRSSYEQYF. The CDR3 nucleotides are TGTGCCAGCAGCTCGGACAGAAGCTCCTACGAGCAGTACTTC.

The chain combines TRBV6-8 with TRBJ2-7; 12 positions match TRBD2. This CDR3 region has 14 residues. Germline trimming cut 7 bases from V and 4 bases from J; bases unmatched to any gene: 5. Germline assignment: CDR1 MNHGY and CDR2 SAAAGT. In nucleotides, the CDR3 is TGTGCCAGCACCCGACTAGCGGGGGATTACGAGCAGTACTTC. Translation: CASTRLAGDYEQYF.

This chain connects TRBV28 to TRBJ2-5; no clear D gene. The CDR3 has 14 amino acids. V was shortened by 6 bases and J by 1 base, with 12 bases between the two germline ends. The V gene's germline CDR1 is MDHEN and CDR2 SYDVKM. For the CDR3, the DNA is TGTGCCAGCAGCCCACCCTCGACCCAAGAGACCCAGTACTTC. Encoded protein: CASSPPSTQETQYF. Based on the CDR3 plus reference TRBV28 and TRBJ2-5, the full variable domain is DVKVTQSSRYLVKRTGEKVFLECVQDMDHENMFWYRQDPGLGLRLIYFSYDVKMKEKGDIPEGYSVSREKKERFSLILESASTNQTSMYLCASSPPSTQETQYFGPGTRLLVL.

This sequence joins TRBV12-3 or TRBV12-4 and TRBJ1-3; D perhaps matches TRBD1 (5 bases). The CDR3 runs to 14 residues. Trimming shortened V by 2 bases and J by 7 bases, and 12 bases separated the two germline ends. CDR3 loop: CASSLTFEGNTIYF. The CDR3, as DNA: TGTGCCAGCAGTTTAACGTTCGAGGGGAACACCATATATTTT.

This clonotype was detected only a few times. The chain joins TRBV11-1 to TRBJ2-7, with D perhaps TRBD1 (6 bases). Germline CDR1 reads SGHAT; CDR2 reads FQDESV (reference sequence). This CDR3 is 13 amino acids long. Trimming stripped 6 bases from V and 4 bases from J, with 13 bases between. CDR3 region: CASSFGTPYEQYF. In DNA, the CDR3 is TGTGCCAGCAGTTTCGGGACACCATACGAGCAGTACTTC.

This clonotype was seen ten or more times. CDR3 bases: TGTGCCAGCAGTGATCCGGGACAGGGGTTCTATGGCTACACCTTC. Amino acid sequence: CASSDPGQGFYGYTF. The genes are TRBV27 and TRBJ1-2; TRBD1 matches at 10 bases. This CDR3 comprises 15 residues. V was clipped by 5 bases and J by 4 bases; unmatched bases: 7. Germline CDR1 is MNHEY and CDR2 is SMNVEV (reference sequence).

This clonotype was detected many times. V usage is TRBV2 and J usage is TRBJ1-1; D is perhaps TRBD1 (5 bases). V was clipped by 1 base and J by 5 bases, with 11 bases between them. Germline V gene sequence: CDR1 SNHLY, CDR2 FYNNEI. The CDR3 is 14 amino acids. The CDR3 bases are TGTGCCAGCAGTGAAGGTGCAGGGCGGACTGAAGCTTTCTTT. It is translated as CASSEGAGRTEAFF.

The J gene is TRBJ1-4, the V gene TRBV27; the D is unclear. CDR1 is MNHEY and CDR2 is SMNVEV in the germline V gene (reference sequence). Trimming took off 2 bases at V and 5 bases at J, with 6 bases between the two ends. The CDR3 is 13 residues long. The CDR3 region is CASSLLGNEKLFF. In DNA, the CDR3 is TGTGCCAGCAGTTTACTGGGAAATGAAAAACTGTTTTTT.

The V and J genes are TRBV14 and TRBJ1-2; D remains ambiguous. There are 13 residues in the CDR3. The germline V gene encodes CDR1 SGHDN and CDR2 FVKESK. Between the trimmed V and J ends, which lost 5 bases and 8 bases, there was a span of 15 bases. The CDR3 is CASSFATSAGYTF. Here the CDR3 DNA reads TGTGCCAGCAGCTTCGCAACCTCGGCGGGCTACACCTTC. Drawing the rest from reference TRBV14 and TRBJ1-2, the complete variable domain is EAGVTQFPSHSVIEKGQTVTLRCDPISGHDNLYWYRRVMGKEIKFLLHFVKESKQDESGMPNNRFLAERTGGTYSTLKVQPAELEDSGVYFCASSFATSAGYTFGSGTRLTVV.

CDR3 sequence reads: CASSLEGRLETQYF. The CDR3 DNA reads as TGTGCCAGCAGTTTAGAGGGCCGGTTAGAGACCCAGTACTTC. The chain couples TRBV27 to TRBJ2-5; maybe TRBD2 (5 bases). This CDR3 comprises 14 residues. CDR1 and CDR2 (germline): MNHEY, SMNVEV (reference sequence). The ends were cut back, 2 bases at V and 4 bases at J, with 11 bases in the middle.

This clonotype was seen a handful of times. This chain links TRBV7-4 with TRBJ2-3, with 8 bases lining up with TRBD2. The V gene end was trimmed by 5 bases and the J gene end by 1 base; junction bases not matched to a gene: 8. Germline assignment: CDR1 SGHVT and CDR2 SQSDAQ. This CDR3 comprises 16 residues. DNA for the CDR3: TGTGCCAGCAGCCCGCCCCAAGCGGGAGGCACAGATACGCAGTATTTT. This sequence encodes CASSPPQAGGTDTQYF.

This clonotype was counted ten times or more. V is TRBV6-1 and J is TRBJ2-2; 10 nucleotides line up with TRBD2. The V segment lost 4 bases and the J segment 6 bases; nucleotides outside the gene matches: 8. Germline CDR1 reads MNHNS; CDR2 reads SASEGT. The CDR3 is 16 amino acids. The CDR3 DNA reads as TGTGCCAGCAGTGCCCTAGCGGGGGAGAGTCCCGGGGAGCTGTTTTTT. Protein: CASSALAGESPGELFF.

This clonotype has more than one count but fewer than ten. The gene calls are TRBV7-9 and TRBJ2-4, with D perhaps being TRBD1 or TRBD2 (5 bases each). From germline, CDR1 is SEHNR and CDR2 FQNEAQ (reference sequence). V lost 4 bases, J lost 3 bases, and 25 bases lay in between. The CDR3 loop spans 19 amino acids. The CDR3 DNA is TGTGCCAGCAGCTACCCCCCGGGCGAGGGGCTCGGGGTCAAAAACATTCAGTACTTC. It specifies CASSYPPGEGLGVKNIQYF.

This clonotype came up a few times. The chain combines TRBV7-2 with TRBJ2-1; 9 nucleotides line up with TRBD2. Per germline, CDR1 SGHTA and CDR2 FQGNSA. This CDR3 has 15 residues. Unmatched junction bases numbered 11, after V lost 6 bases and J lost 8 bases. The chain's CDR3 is CASRYLAGCCYEQFF. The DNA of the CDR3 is TGTGCCAGCAGATACCTAGCGGGGTGTTGTTATGAGCAGTTCTTC.